These T cell receptor beta chains were read from a single sample in a study of CD8 T cells in ankylosing spondylitis. One entry per CDR3 protein, called by TCRdb with MiXCR from the 5' RACE reads. The sample consists of more than 200,000 distinct CDR3 sequences, more than 20% of them appearing once. The source material was blood, either unsorted or a sorted T cell fraction (not recorded which). Receptor source: a male donor with ankylosing spondylitis or in good health (not recorded which). Both conserved end residues are part of each CDR3. Each record gives: V gene, J gene, CDR3 protein.

v_gene: TRBV12-3/TRBV12-4
j_gene: TRBJ1-5
CDR3aa: CASSFAGLINQPQHF

v_gene: TRBV5-4
j_gene: TRBJ1-6
CDR3aa: CASSLATGHNSPLHF

v_gene: TRBV7-3
j_gene: TRBJ2-3
CDR3aa: CASSLMGSTDTQYF

v_gene: TRBV6-1
j_gene: TRBJ2-7
CDR3aa: CASSGLAGVYEQYF

v_gene: TRBV6-1
j_gene: TRBJ2-7
CDR3aa: CASSPETGSSYEQYF

v_gene: TRBV18
j_gene: TRBJ2-7
CDR3aa: CASSPETGPYEQYF

v_gene: TRBV5-5
j_gene: TRBJ2-1
CDR3aa: CASSQRLSNEQFF

v_gene: TRBV5-1
j_gene: TRBJ2-1
CDR3aa: CASSHTTSGGEQFF

v_gene: TRBV12-3/TRBV12-4
j_gene: TRBJ2-7
CDR3aa: CASSKDREHEQYF

v_gene: TRBV11-2
j_gene: TRBJ2-3
CDR3aa: CASSPTGTSTDTQYF

v_gene: TRBV4-2
j_gene: TRBJ2-7
CDR3aa: CASGPGTGSGVYEQYF

v_gene: TRBV20-1
j_gene: TRBJ1-5
CDR3aa: CSAFDRGFGQPQHF

v_gene: TRBV20-1
j_gene: TRBJ1-5
CDR3aa: CSAGRRDRVNQPQHF

v_gene: TRBV12-3/TRBV12-4
j_gene: TRBJ2-7
CDR3aa: CASSPPGGGYYEQYF

v_gene: TRBV9
j_gene: TRBJ1-2
CDR3aa: CASSVEGIYGYTF

v_gene: TRBV20-1
j_gene: TRBJ2-3
CDR3aa: CSARAGGRTDTQYF

v_gene: TRBV7-9
j_gene: TRBJ2-1
CDR3aa: CASSFGGLGVQFF

v_gene: TRBV6-5
j_gene: TRBJ2-5
CDR3aa: CASSYSWEQETQYF

v_gene: TRBV20-1
j_gene: TRBJ1-2
CDR3aa: CSARATDYGYTF

v_gene: TRBV4-1
j_gene: TRBJ2-3
CDR3aa: CASSQEWAVTQYF

v_gene: TRBV20-1
j_gene: TRBJ2-1
CDR3aa: CSARDLGTSLNEQFF

v_gene: TRBV20-1
j_gene: TRBJ2-1
CDR3aa: CSAGGGKGNEQFF

v_gene: TRBV20-1
j_gene: TRBJ2-7
CDR3aa: CSARDLPGLDLSEQYF

v_gene: TRBV29-1
j_gene: TRBJ2-5
CDR3aa: CSVGGDKQETQYF

v_gene: TRBV9
j_gene: TRBJ1-2
CDR3aa: CASSLTTGIDGYTF

v_gene: TRBV20-1
j_gene: TRBJ1-5
CDR3aa: CSARGRAHQPQHF

v_gene: TRBV18
j_gene: TRBJ2-1
CDR3aa: CARSPRELAGHKTRF

v_gene: TRBV20-1
j_gene: TRBJ1-2
CDR3aa: CSARFRGSPYGYTF

v_gene: TRBV19
j_gene: TRBJ2-3
CDR3aa: CASSTDSPTDTQYF

v_gene: TRBV20-1
j_gene: TRBJ2-3
CDR3aa: CSASSPDTQYF

v_gene: TRBV4-1
j_gene: TRBJ1-2
CDR3aa: CASSQRTGLRYYGYTF

v_gene: TRBV29-1
j_gene: TRBJ2-1
CDR3aa: CSAPAAAGDEQFF

v_gene: TRBV15
j_gene: TRBJ1-4
CDR3aa: CATSRDRVREKLFF

v_gene: TRBV20-1
j_gene: TRBJ2-7
CDR3aa: CSASGPSQSSYEQYF

v_gene: TRBV20-1
j_gene: TRBJ2-2
CDR3aa: CSARAGGATGELFF

v_gene: TRBV6-6
j_gene: TRBJ2-5
CDR3aa: CASSYGRGETQYF

v_gene: TRBV20-1
j_gene: TRBJ1-6
CDR3aa: CSARDLADNNSPLHF

v_gene: TRBV20-1
j_gene: TRBJ1-2
CDR3aa: CSARAILGADVGGYTF

v_gene: TRBV18
j_gene: TRBJ2-1
CDR3aa: CASSPGVASGNNEQFF

v_gene: TRBV20-1
j_gene: TRBJ2-3
CDR3aa: CSAFPGTAALTDTQYF

v_gene: TRBV5-6
j_gene: TRBJ2-1
CDR3aa: CASSSRARVYNEQFF

v_gene: TRBV12-3/TRBV12-4
j_gene: TRBJ1-6
CDR3aa: CASRSDTGGYNSPLHF

v_gene: TRBV6-1
j_gene: TRBJ1-2
CDR3aa: CASSPRQGLNYGYTF

v_gene: TRBV5-1
j_gene: TRBJ2-7
CDR3aa: CASSSGDSSYEQYF

v_gene: TRBV10-3
j_gene: TRBJ2-5
CDR3aa: CAISLETQYF